This entry lists 8 T cell receptor beta chains sequenced from one sample in a study of regulatory T cells in long-lasting Graves disease. Indicated time point: newly diagnosed GD, antithyroid drugs for less than 3 months. PBMC RNA was the source of the TCR library. Researchers made TCR beta libraries by using iRepertoire HTBI primers and running Arm-PCR on CDR3 regions. Using its own MiXCR run on the multiplex PCR reads, TCRdb lists one record per CDR3 protein. The sample records 550,000 to 600,000 distinct CDR3 sequences, roughly 15% being singletons. This sample also belongs to another study, concerning T cells in Graves' hyperthyroidism and ophthalmopathy.

Sample: peripheral blood mononuclear cells (PBMCs), taken at new diagnosis, from a patient treated with antithyroid drugs. These TCRs come from a man between 18 and 29 years old with Graves disease.

V is TRBV30 and J is TRBJ2-2; D is tentatively TRBD1 or TRBD2 (6 bases each). Germline values: CDR1 GTSNPN, CDR2 SVGIG (reference sequence). Trimming cost V 8 bases and J 6 bases, with 13 bases left between them. The CDR3 is 12 amino acids. CDR3 sequence reads: CAPERGAGELFF. For the CDR3, the DNA is TGTGCCCCCGAAAGGGGGGCCGGGGAGCTGTTTTTT.

The J gene is TRBJ2-7, the V gene TRBV11-2, with TRBD1 identical over 7 bases. Germline V gene sequence: CDR1 SGHAT, CDR2 FQNNGV. The CDR3 totals 15 residues. Losses at the gene ends were 5 bases for V and 3 bases for J; bases not matched to a gene: 10. CDR3 DNA sequence: TGTGCCAGCAGCCTTCCCCGGACAGGTAGCTACGAGCAGTACTTC. It yields the protein CASSLPRTGSYEQYF.

This clonotype was recorded many times. The chain combines TRBV7-2 with TRBJ2-3, with no clear D. This CDR3 has 14 residues. With 2 bases removed from V and 2 bases from J, the gap between germline ends came to 8 bases. Germline V gene lookup returns CDR1 SGHTA and CDR2 FQGNSA. CDR3 residues: CASSLMVTTDTQYF. CDR3 coding DNA: TGTGCCAGCAGCTTAATGGTTACCACAGATACGCAGTATTTT.

This clonotype appeared many times. The V call is TRBV3-1, the J call TRBJ2-7; 7 bases match TRBD1. V shed 6 bases, J shed 5 bases, and the junction held 13 bases outside the gene matches. Germline-derived CDR1 and CDR2 are LGHDT and YNNKEL (reference sequence). The CDR3 runs to 15 residues. This chain's CDR3 is CASSVTKGANDEQYF. For the CDR3, the DNA is TGTGCCAGCAGTGTGACGAAGGGGGCCAACGACGAGCAGTACTTC.

In this sample, this clonotype turned up a few times. This rearrangement joins TRBV27 to TRBJ2-7; TRBD2 matches at 7 bases. Trimming removed 3 bases from V and 2 bases from J; junction bases left unmatched: 7. CDR3 length: 15 amino acids. Germline CDR1 MNHEY, CDR2 SMNVEV (reference sequence). CDR3 loop: CASSFARETPYEQYF. The CDR3 DNA is TGTGCCAGCAGTTTTGCGCGGGAGACCCCCTACGAGCAGTACTTC.

This clonotype was picked up many times. The CDR3 DNA sequence: TGTGCCAGCAGCGCAGGGGGAGGGGACACTGAAGCTTTCTTT. Protein sequence: CASSAGGGDTEAFF. The chain carries TRBV9 and TRBJ1-1; 7 bases line up with TRBD1. Per the germline V gene, CDR1 is SGDLS and CDR2 is YYNGEE. CDR3 length: 14 amino acids. V dropped 3 bases and J dropped 3; count of bases not matched to a gene: 5. The complete variable domain, with remaining parts taken from reference TRBV9 and TRBJ1-1, reads DSGVTQTPKHLITATGQRVTLRCSPRSGDLSVYWYQQSLDQGLQFLIQYYNGEERAKGNILERFSAQQFPDLHSELNLSSLELGDSALYFCASSAGGGDTEAFFGQGTRLTVV.

The chain links TRBV7-3 to TRBJ2-2; 7 bases agree with TRBD1. Losses at the gene ends were 5 bases for V and 4 bases for J; bases not matched to a gene: 4. The germline V gene has CDR1 SGHTA and CDR2 FQGTGA. The CDR3 runs to 14 residues. CDR3 loop: CASSDGTATGELFF. CDR3 DNA sequence: TGTGCCAGCAGCGACGGGACAGCCACCGGGGAGCTGTTTTTT.

The chain recombines TRBV7-9 with TRBJ2-1; 8 bases map to TRBD2. The CDR3 spans 20 residues. CDR1 is SEHNR and CDR2 is FQNEAQ in the germline V gene (reference sequence). V lost 3 bases and J lost 6; bases outside the gene matches: 22. The DNA of the CDR3 is TGTGCCAGCAGCTTCCCATTATGGGGTAGCGGGACAAAGACAGGCAATGAGCAGTTCTTC. Its protein is CASSFPLWGSGTKTGNEQFF.